This T cell receptor (beta chain) was documented in a study of T cell clones after liver transplantation. Study-wide context: TCRbeta sequencing after a pre-transplant mixed lymphocyte reaction identified graft-donor-reactive clones, later tracked in post-transplant blood. Timepoints were pre-transplant, pre-withdrawal, and after withdrawal was completed or failed. Study-level results: Graft donor-reactive T cells possibly entered the graft instead of undergoing deletion. In 5 of 8 subjects, circulating graft-donor-reactive CD4 TCRbeta sequences fell significantly after transplant.

As regards this clone: Its specificity is not known.

TCRdb keeps only in-frame clones here, not all; method: immunoSEQ multiplex PCR. The sample holds 49,000 or so clones, about 69% seen once. The CDR3 is 19 residues long. V was cut by 3 bases and J by 6 bases, with 30 bases left in between. The germline gives CDR1 MGHRA, CDR2 YSYEKL. The receptor was isolated from a human patient who received a liver transplant. Part of the T cell pool may stem from the graft donor. Sequences were derived from CD4+ T cells from blood, sampled more than 53 months after liver transplant. The V call is TRBV4-1, the J call TRBJ2-7; tentatively, D is TRBD1 or TRBD2 (5 bases each). The CDR3 bases are TGCGCCAGCAGCCAGTTGGGAATGGGGCTTCGATCTCGGGGTGGCGAGCAGTACTTC. It encodes CASSQLGMGLRSRGGEQYF.